The 12 T cell receptor beta chains reported below all come from one sample, sequenced in a study of blood T cell repertoires in COVID-19. Using immunoSEQ multiplex PCR, the repertoire was profiled, and TCRdb retains in-frame clones only, with some absent. This sample has some 180,000 clones, with roughly 93% found just once. The sample was peripheral blood. Receptors originate from a young man with COVID-19, enrolled during active disease.

V and J are TRBV19 and TRBJ2-5; 14 positions agree with TRBD2. The V segment lost 10 bases and the J segment 5 bases; nucleotides outside the gene matches: 6. The CDR3 is 14 residues long. Germline CDR1 is LNHDA and CDR2 is SQIVND (reference sequence). For the CDR3, the DNA is TGTGCCACCGGGACTAGCGGGAGTTCGGAGACCCAGTACTTC. Its translation: CATGTSGSSETQYF.

This chain uses TRBV7-2 with TRBJ2-7, with 10 bases aligning to TRBD2. The V and J ends lost 1 base and 2 bases, in that order; junction bases with no gene match: 2. Germline V gives CDR1 SGHTA, CDR2 FQGNSA. CDR3 length: 15 residues. The CDR3 loop is CASSLGGTSAYEQYF. The CDR3 nucleotides are TGTGCCAGCAGCTTAGGGGGGACTAGCGCCTACGAGCAGTACTTC. Filled out from reference TRBV7-2 and TRBJ2-7, the complete variable domain reads GAGVSQSPSNKVTEKGKDVELRCDPISGHTALYWYRQSLGQGLEFLIYFQGNSAPDKSGLPSDRFSAERTGGSVSTLTIQRTQQEDSAVYLCASSLGGTSAYEQYFGPGTRLTVT.

The rearrangement joins TRBV6-6 to TRBJ2-7; D is possibly TRBD2 (6 bases). The CDR3 runs to 14 residues. V was trimmed by 1 base and J by 6 bases, leaving 13 bases between them. Germline assignment: CDR1 MNHNY and CDR2 SVGAGI (reference sequence). This CDR3 is CASSYLRDVGEQYF. DNA for the CDR3: TGTGCCAGCAGTTACTTGCGGGATGTCGGCGAGCAGTACTTC.

The chain has TRBV6-1 and TRBJ2-1, with TRBD2 matching over 10 bases. The CDR3 consists of 15 residues. Looked up from germline, CDR1 is MNHNS and CDR2 is SASEGT. V gave up 3 bases and J gave up 6 bases; unmatched junction bases: 5. CDR3 DNA sequence: TGTGCCAGCAGTGAGGGACTAGCGTTAACCAATGAGCAGTTCTTC. It encodes CASSEGLALTNEQFF.

This clone is a singleton in its sample. J is TRBJ2-1 and V is TRBV14, with D maybe TRBD2 (5 bases). Between the trimmed V and J ends, which lost 0 bases and 6 bases, there was a span of 9 bases. The CDR3 contains 14 residues. Per the germline V gene, CDR1 is SGHDN and CDR2 is FVKESK. The CDR3 sequence: CASSQDLAPNEQFF. The CDR3, as DNA: TGTGCCAGCAGCCAAGACCTAGCTCCCAATGAGCAGTTCTTC.

The chain recombines TRBV7-9 with TRBJ2-1; 9 bases align to TRBD2. The CDR3 is made up of 16 amino acids. Germline V gene data show CDR1 as SEHNR and CDR2 as FQNEAQ (reference sequence). Trimming took 5 bases from V and 4 from J; bases not matched to a gene: 9. CDR3 DNA sequence: TGTGCCAGCAGCCCACCGAGCGGGAGGAATTACAATGAGCAGTTCTTC. Protein product: CASSPPSGRNYNEQFF.

The chain recombines TRBV7-9 with TRBJ2-3; TRBD2 matches at 7 bases. V lost 1 base, J lost 10 bases, and 14 bases stayed unmatched. The germline gives CDR1 SEHNR, CDR2 FQNEAQ (reference sequence). The CDR3 totals 16 residues. This CDR3 reads CASSLGVEGRLAAQYF. CDR3 in DNA: TGTGCCAGCAGCTTAGGTGTTGAGGGTAGACTAGCTGCGCAGTATTTT.

The chain links TRBV7-9 to TRBJ1-2; 9 bases are a match to TRBD1. V dropped 5 bases and J dropped 5; count of bases not matched to a gene: 9. Germline loops: CDR1 SEHNR, CDR2 FQNEAQ (reference sequence). This CDR3 comprises 15 residues. The CDR3 loop reads CASSPDRGGGYGYTF. In DNA form, the CDR3 reads TGTGCCAGCAGCCCGGACAGGGGAGGGGGATATGGCTACACCTTC. The full variable domain, with the rest looked up from reference TRBV7-9 and TRBJ1-2, is DTGVSQNPRHKITKRGQNVTFRCDPISEHNRLYWYRQTLGQGPEFLTYFQNEAQLEKSRLLSDRFSAERPKGSFSTLEIQRTEQGDSAMYLCASSPDRGGGYGYTFGSGTRLTVV.

The count of this clone is one. The chain recombines TRBV21-1 with TRBJ1-5; the table names TRBD1, a call not compared with the DNA. TRBV21-1 is classified as a pseudogene. This CDR3 has 19 residues. The CDR3 nucleotides read TGTGCCAGCAGCCCACACGAGGGACAAAGGGCGTGGAGCAATCAGCCCCAGCATTTT. It encodes CASSPHEGQRAWSNQPQHF.

The V gene is TRBV7-2, the J gene TRBJ1-1, with D maybe TRBD1 (5 bases). The CDR3 covers 15 residues. The germline V and J ends were trimmed by 3 bases and 4 bases, with 15 bases remaining between them. Germline V gene sequence: CDR1 SGHTA, CDR2 FQGNSA. The CDR3 DNA is TGTGCCAGCAGCTTTCTAGGGGCCGGAGTCACTGAAGCTTTCTTT. This sequence encodes CASSFLGAGVTEAFF.

This clone was seen once. The chain carries TRBV27 and TRBJ1-5, with 8 bases lining up with TRBD1. The CDR3 is 15 residues long. With V trimmed by 5 bases and J by 3 bases, 6 bases remained unmatched. Germline V gives CDR1 MNHEY, CDR2 SMNVEV (reference sequence). CDR3 nucleotides: TGTGCCAGCAGTCCAACAGGGGGGAACAATCAGCCCCAGCATTTT. Encoded protein: CASSPTGGNNQPQHF.

A single count supports this clone. The chain recombines TRBV19 with TRBJ2-1, with TRBD2 matching 11 bases. The V gene's germline CDR1 is LNHDA and CDR2 SQIVND (reference sequence). The CDR3 runs 13 residues. With 5 bases clipped from V and 9 bases from J, the junction kept 3 bases outside the gene matches. Here the CDR3 DNA reads TGTGCCAGTAGTCCTAGCGGGGGGAGTGAGCAGTTCTTC. Its protein product is CASSPSGGSEQFF.